The entry below gives a single T cell receptor beta chain sequence along with its context. Its antigen is unknown. A second about 6 to 12 cycle PCR used barcoded and J-beta primers. CDR3-containing paired-end reads numbering at least 3 million came from each sample. In TCRdb, the 5' RACE reads were re-called with MiXCR into one record per CDR3 protein. This table has 500,000 to 650,000 distinct CDR3 sequences, about 27% appearing once. The data were obtained in a study of blood T cells in healthy people across ages. Study results and limitations: Conclusively comparing naive with antigen-experienced cells was impossible with unsorted PBMCs. The study lacked donor CMV status, which possibly confounded expanded clonotype changes.

V gave up 7 bases and J gave up 1 base, with 17 bases separating them. CDR3 length equals 16 residues. Germline-derived CDR1 and CDR2 are SGHRS and YFSETQ. These data are also associated with another study on T cells of mothers and their children.

The sequenced material came from blood. The chain employs TRBV5-1 and TRBJ2-2; tentative D call: TRBD1 (5 bases). This sequence originates from a boy aged 2 to 10 in good health. The CDR3 sequence is CASRYGSRENTGELFF. The CDR3 DNA reads TGCGCCAGCCGCTATGGTAGCAGGGAGAACACCGGGGAGCTGTTTTTT.